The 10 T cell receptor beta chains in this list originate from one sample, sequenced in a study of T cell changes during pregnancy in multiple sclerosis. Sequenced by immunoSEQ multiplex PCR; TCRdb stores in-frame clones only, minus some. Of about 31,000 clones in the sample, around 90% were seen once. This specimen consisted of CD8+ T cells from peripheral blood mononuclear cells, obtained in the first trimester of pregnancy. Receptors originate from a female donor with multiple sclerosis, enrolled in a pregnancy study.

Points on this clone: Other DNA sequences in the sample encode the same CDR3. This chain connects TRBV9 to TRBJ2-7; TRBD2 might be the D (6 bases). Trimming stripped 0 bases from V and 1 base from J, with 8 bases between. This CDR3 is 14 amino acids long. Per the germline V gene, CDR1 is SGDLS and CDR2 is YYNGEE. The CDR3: CASSVGGESYEQYF. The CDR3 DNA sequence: TGTGCCAGCAGCGTAGGGGGGGAGTCCTACGAGCAGTACTTC.

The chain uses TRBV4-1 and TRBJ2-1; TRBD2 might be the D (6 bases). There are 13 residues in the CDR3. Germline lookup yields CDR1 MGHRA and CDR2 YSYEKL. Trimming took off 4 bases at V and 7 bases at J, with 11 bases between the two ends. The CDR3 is CASSLGTSNEQFF. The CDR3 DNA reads TGCGCCAGCAGCCTGGGGACTTCAAATGAGCAGTTCTTC.

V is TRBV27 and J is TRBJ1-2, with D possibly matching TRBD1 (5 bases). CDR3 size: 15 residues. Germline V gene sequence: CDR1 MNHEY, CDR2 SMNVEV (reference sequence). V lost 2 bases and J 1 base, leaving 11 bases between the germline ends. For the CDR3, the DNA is TGTGCCAGCAGTTTAGGGCGGGGGGTTAACTATGGCTACACCTTC. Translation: CASSLGRGVNYGYTF.

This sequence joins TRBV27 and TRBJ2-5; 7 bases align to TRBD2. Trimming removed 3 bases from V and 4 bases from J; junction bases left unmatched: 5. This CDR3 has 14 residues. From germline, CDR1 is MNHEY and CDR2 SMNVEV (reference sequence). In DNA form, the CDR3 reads TGTGCCAGCAGTTTGGCGGGAGTCCCAGAGACCCAGTACTTC. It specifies CASSLAGVPETQYF.

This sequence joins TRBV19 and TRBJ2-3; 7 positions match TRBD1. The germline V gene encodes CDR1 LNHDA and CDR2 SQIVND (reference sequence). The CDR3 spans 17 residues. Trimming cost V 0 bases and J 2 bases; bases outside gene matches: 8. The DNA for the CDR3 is TGTGCCAGTAGTATAGATTGGCGGACAGGACTCACAGATACGCAGTATTTT. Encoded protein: CASSIDWRTGLTDTQYF.

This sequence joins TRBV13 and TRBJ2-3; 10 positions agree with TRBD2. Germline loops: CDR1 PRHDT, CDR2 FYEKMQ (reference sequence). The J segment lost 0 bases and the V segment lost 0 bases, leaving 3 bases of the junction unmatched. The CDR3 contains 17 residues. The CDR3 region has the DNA TGTGCCAGCAGCTTAGGAAAACTAGCGGGAAGCACAGATACGCAGTATTTT. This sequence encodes CASSLGKLAGSTDTQYF.

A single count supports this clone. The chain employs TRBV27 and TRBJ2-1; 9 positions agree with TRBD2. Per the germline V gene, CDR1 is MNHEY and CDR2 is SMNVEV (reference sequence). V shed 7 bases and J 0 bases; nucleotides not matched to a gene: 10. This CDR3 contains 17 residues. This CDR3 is CASMPSSGTRSYNEQFF. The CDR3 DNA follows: TGTGCCAGCATGCCGTCTAGCGGGACTCGCTCCTACAATGAGCAGTTCTTC.

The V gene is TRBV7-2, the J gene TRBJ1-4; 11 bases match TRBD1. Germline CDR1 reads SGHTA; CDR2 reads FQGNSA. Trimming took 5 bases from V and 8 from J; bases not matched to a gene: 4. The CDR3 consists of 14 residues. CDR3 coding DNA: TGTGCCAGCAGCCCAGGGGACAGGGGGGAAAAACTGTTTTTT. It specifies CASSPGDRGEKLFF.

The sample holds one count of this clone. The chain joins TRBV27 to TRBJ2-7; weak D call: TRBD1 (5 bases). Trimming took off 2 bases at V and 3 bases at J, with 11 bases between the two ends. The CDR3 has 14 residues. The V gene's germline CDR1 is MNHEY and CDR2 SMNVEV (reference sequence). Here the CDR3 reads CASSLGRAGYEQYF. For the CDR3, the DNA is TGTGCCAGCAGTTTAGGCAGGGCAGGCTACGAGCAGTACTTC.

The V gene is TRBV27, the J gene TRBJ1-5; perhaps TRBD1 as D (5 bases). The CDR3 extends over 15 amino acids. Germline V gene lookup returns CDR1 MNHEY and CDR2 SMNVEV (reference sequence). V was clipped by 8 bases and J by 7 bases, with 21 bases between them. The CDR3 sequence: CASREAGIRGQPQHF. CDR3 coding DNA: TGTGCCAGCCGGGAGGCGGGAATAAGGGGACAGCCCCAGCATTTT.